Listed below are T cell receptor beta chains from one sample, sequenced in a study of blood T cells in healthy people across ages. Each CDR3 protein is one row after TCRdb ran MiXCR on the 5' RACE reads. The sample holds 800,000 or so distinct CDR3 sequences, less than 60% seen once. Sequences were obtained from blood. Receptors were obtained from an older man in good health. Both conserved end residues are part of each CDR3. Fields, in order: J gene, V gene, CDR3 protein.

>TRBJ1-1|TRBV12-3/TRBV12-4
CASSRLQGTEAFF
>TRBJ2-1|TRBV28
CASNRDIARNNEQFF
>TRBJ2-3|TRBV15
CATSRGERLAADTQYF
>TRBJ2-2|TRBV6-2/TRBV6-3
CASSYGSGELNTGELFF
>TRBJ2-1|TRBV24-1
CATSDPLIRGQFF
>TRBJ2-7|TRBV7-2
CASRLDHYYEQYF
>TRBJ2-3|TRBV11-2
CASTNWVEMSTDTQYF
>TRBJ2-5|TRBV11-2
CASSSVGKETQYF
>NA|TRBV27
CASSLKGRASEQYF
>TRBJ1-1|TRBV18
CASSPVAAMNTEAFF
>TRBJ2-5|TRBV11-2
CASSLGGGGRDQETQYF
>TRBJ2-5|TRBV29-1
CSVPGLGGETQYF
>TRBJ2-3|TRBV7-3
CASSLNGRGDTQYF
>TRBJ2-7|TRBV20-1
CSADPVRGGSYEQYF
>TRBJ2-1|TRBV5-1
CASSLGVRGNNEQFF
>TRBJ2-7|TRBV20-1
CSANRIQGAEYEQYF
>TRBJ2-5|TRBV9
CASSGLGVQETQYF
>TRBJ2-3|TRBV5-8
CASSLGLVVATDTQYF
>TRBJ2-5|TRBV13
CASSFGRGGGYQETQYF
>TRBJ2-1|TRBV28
CASSGRSGDGQFF
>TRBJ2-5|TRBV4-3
CASSQGVIRTGGGETQYF
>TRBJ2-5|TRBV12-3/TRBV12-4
CASSLLAGGLGETQYF
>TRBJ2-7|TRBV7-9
CASSPPLKRPYEQYF
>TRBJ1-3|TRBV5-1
CASSSNGQPGTIYF
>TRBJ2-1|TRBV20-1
CSANPDSSGSLRNEQFF
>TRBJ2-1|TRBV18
CASSGREPYEQFF
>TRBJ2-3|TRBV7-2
CASSPQGRADTQYF
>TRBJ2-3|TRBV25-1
CASSEWGGADTQYF
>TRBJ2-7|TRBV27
CASPTPHSYEQYF
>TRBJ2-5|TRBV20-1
CSARDLRGGGLLRGETQYF
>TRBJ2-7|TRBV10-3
CAISESGETYEQYF
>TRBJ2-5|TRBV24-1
CATSDWGRGNQETQYF
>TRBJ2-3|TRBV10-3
CAISRDREADTQYF
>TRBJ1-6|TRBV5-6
CASSLQLTDRGTSPLHF
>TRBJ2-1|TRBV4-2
CASSPAGTGDYNEQFF
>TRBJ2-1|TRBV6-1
CASSEGTGFEQFF
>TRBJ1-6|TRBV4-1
CASSEDRGFPLHF
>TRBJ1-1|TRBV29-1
CSVAHQDTEAFF
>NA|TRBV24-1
CATEGRDSYNEQYF
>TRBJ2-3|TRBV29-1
CSVDGQNSDTQYF
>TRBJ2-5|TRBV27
CASSWTALLQETQYF
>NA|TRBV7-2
CASSFDSGGAETQYF
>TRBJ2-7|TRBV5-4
CASSLGRGGAYEQYF
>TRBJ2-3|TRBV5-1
CASSPGRLGLMDTVPQYF
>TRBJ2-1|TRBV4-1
CASSQDSNFYNEQFF
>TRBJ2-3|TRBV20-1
CSARERASTDTQYF
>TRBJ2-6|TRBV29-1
CSVEVRGEPGANVLTF
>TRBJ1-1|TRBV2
CASSEADGRGTEAFF
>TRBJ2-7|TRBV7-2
CASSSEAGTGVGEQYF
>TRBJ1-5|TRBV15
CATSRGRQGVESQPQHF
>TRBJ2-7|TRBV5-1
CASSFWDGSSYEQYF
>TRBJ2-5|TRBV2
CASSVTTQETQYF
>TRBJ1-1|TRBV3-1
CASRSPGAPPTFF
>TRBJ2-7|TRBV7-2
CASSLVGIAGKTYEQYF
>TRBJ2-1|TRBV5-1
CASSLEASGRATEQFF
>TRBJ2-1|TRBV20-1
CSADPRLAGGNEQFF
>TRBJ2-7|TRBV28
CASSSPGRATYEQYF
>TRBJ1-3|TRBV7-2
CASSPRTVLPGNTIYF
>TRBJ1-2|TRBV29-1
CSVGARDNYGYTF